This is a list of T cell receptor beta chains from one sample in a study of shared clonotypes between healthy human individuals. Some clones are missing from TCRdb's copy, which holds only in-frame ones; the method was immunoSEQ multiplex PCR. The data show about 2.4 million clones, just over 90% seen once. Material for sequencing was naive CD4+ T cells sorted from blood. Receptor source: a man aged 18 to 30 in good health. The CDR3 runs from the conserved cysteine through the conserved F or W. Fields, in order: CDR3 protein, CDR3 DNA, V gene, D gene, J gene, clone size. D genes are given only for firm matches. Not all rows give a size; the values are once, few, many and, for expanded clones, a class.

CASSYSRRTYYEQYF | TGTGCCAGCAGTTACTCTCGGCGGACTTACTACGAGCAGTACTTC | TRBV6-5 | NA | TRBJ2-7 | NA
CASSRGQKSYEQYF | TGTGCCAGCAGCCGAGGACAGAAATCCTACGAGCAGTACTTC | TRBV6-5 | NA | TRBJ2-7 | NA
CASSERSRAFF | TGTGCCAGCAGTGAACGGTCGCGAGCTTTCTTT | TRBV2 | NA | TRBJ1-1 | NA
CASSVGTIDTQYF | TGTGCCAGCAGCGTCGGGACAATTGATACGCAGTATTTT | TRBV9 | NA | TRBJ2-3 | NA
CASSLTGPRSSYEQYF | TGCGCCAGCAGCTTGACTGGGCCTAGGAGCTCCTACGAGCAGTACTTC | TRBV5-1 | NA | TRBJ2-7 | once
CSVGYLGRVGTEAFF | TGCAGCGTTGGATATCTGGGGAGGGTCGGAACTGAAGCTTTCTTT | TRBV29-1 | NA | TRBJ1-1 | NA
CASSEDRGNTIYF | TGTGCCAGCAGTGAGGACCGAGGAAACACCATATATTTT | TRBV6-1 | NA | TRBJ1-3 | NA
CALGDRGPHEQYF | TGTGCTCTAGGGGACAGGGGACCTCACGAGCAGTACTTC | TRBV28 | TRBD1 | TRBJ2-7 | once
CASSAKKGNSPLHF | TGTGCCAGTAGTGCCAAAAAAGGAAATTCACCCCTCCACTTT | TRBV19 | NA | TRBJ1-6 | once
CASSFNPPGANTEAFF | TGCGCCAGCAGCTTTAATCCCCCGGGCGCGAACACTGAAGCTTTCTTT | TRBV5-1 | NA | TRBJ1-1 | NA
CASSRQGENSPLHF | TGTGCCAGCAGTAGACAGGGGGAGAATTCACCCCTCCACTTT | TRBV6-5 | TRBD1 | TRBJ1-6 | NA
CASSTGGAGSGEQYF | TGTGCCAGCAGTACAGGGGGCGCCGGTTCAGGCGAGCAGTACTTC | TRBV6-5 | TRBD1 | TRBJ2-7 | NA
CASSLGLAGGEGDEQFF | TGTGCCAGCAGCTTGGGTTTAGCAGGGGGCGAGGGTGATGAGCAGTTCTTC | TRBV5-7 | TRBD1 | TRBJ2-1 | NA
CASSESQGSRETQYF | TGCGCCAGCAGTGAGTCGCAGGGAAGCCGCGAGACCCAGTACTTC | TRBV10-1 | NA | TRBJ2-5 | NA
CASSPPPGSGANVLTF | TGTGCCAGCTCACCACCTCCGGGTTCAGGGGCCAACGTCCTGACTTTC | TRBV18 | NA | TRBJ2-6 | once
CAISERGDQPQHF | TGTGCCATCAGTGAGCGGGGGGATCAGCCCCAGCATTTT | TRBV10-3 | NA | TRBJ1-5 | NA
CASSVEEAWETQYF | TGTGCCAGCAGCGTAGAGGAGGCGTGGGAGACCCAGTACTTC | TRBV9 | NA | TRBJ2-5 | NA
CASSLAREGYGYTF | TGTGCCAGCAGCTTAGCCCGGGAAGGCTATGGCTACACCTTC | TRBV7-2 | NA | TRBJ1-2 | NA
CASIPGGGGANVLTF | TGTGCCAGCATCCCTGGCGGGGGTGGGGCCAACGTCCTGACTTTC | TRBV28 | TRBD2 | TRBJ2-6 | NA
CASSPQGKNTGELFF | TGTGCCAGCAGCCCACAGGGGAAAAACACCGGGGAGCTGTTTTTT | TRBV28 | TRBD1 | TRBJ2-2 | NA
CASSWNTEQYF | TGTGCCAGCAGCTGGAACACCGAGCAGTACTTC | TRBV6-5 | NA | TRBJ2-7 | NA
CASSPDYEGYNEQFF | TGTGCCAGCAGCCCTGACTATGAGGGGTACAATGAGCAGTTCTTC | TRBV7-3 | NA | TRBJ2-1 | NA
CASSRGENTEAFF | TGTGCCAGCTCACGAGGTGAGAACACTGAAGCTTTCTTT | TRBV18 | NA | TRBJ1-1 | few
CASSFGTSGSPGTQYF | TGTGCCAGCAGCTTCGGGACTAGCGGGAGCCCGGGGACCCAGTACTTC | TRBV5-6 | TRBD2 | TRBJ2-5 | NA
CASSPRGLSTEAFF | TGTGCCAGCAGTCCACGGGGGTTGAGCACTGAAGCTTTCTTT | TRBV28 | NA | TRBJ1-1 | NA
CASSEETASYNSPLHF | TGCGCCAGCAGTGAAGAAACGGCCTCCTATAATTCACCCCTCCACTTT | TRBV23-1 | NA | TRBJ1-6 | NA
CASNRQGTYEQYF | TGTGCCAGCAACCGTCAGGGGACTTACGAGCAGTACTTC | TRBV28 | NA | TRBJ2-7 | NA
CASSLAGTGEKLFF | TGTGCCAGCAGCTTAGCCGGGACGGGTGAAAAACTGTTTTTT | TRBV11-2 | NA | TRBJ1-4 | NA